The clone carrying this TCR beta chain has at least ten counts. Its matching antigen is unknown. This entry is derived from a study of T cell repertoires in cytomegalovirus infection. Study details: The public TCR beta signatures pointed to both CMV infection and matching HLA type. Points from the study as a whole: Within the response measured ex vivo, HLA-C-restricted CMV-specific TCR beta clonotypes were dominant. CMV carriers having the relevant HLA were flagged by cumulative public TCR beta family frequency.

MiXCR, applied by TCRdb to the reads, yields one record per CDR3 protein. The data contain 80,000 to 130,000 distinct CDR3 sequences, roughly a quarter of them singletons. This CDR3 contains 15 residues. The V end was cut by 5 bases, the J end by 0 bases, with 11 bases between. Looked up from germline, CDR1 is SGHTA and CDR2 is FQGNSA. The clonotype comes from a human donor in good health (CMV status not recorded). Some clones in this sample may be carry-over from other donors' samples. This sequence joins TRBV7-2 and TRBJ1-3; D ambiguous. Sequenced input: CD8+ T cells from PBMCs. CDR3 sequence: CASSPDGDSGNTIYF. DNA of the CDR3: TGTGCCAGCAGCCCGGACGGGGACTCTGGAAACACCATATATTTT.